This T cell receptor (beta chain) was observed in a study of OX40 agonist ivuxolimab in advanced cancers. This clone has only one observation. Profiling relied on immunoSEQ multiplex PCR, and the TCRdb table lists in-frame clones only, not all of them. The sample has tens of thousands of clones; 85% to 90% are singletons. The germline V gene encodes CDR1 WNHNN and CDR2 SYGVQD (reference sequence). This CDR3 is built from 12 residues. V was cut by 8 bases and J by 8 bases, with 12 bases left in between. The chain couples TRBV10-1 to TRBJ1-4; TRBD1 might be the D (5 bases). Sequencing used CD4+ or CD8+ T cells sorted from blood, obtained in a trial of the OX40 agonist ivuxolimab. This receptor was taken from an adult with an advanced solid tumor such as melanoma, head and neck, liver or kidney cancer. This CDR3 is CASGDPGEKLFF. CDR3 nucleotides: TGCGCCAGCGGGGACCCAGGCGAAAAACTGTTTTTT.